The 25 T cell receptor beta chains below were found in one sample sequenced in a study of a mutant IDH1 vaccine in newly diagnosed glioma. The assay was immunoSEQ multiplex PCR, and TCRdb's table has in-frame clones only and misses some. The table shows around 87,000 clones, with 83% occurring only once. The sample's time point: baseline, week 1 (first vaccination visit). Noted treatment: pre-vaccination baseline after standard-of-care therapy. The source was PBMCs, collected from a glioma patient treated with radiotherapy, temozolomide or both. Every receptor here comes from a woman aged 50 to 60 with glioma.

The CDR3 sequence is CAWSQTGGTEAFF. The CDR3 DNA sequence: TGTGCCTGGAGTCAAACAGGGGGCACTGAAGCTTTCTTT. This chain connects TRBV30 to TRBJ1-1; 8 bases agree with TRBD1. V lost 2 bases and J lost 4; bases outside the gene matches: 3. The CDR3 extends over 13 amino acids. Germline CDR1 and CDR2: GTSNPN and SVGIG (reference sequence). The whole variable domain, remainder taken from reference TRBV30 and TRBJ1-1, is SQTIHQWPATLVQPVGSPLSLECTVEGTSNPNLYWYRQAAGRGLQLLFYSVGIGQISSEVPQNLSASRPQDRQFILSSKKLLLSDSGFYLCAWSQTGGTEAFFGQGTRLTVV.

The chain has TRBV25-1 and TRBJ1-3; D possibly corresponds to TRBD1 (5 bases). Trimming took off 8 bases at V and 4 bases at J, with 12 bases between the two ends. The germline V gene encodes CDR1 MGHDK and CDR2 SYGVNS. This CDR3 has 13 residues. CDR3 DNA sequence: TGTGCCAGCGCGAGTCCAGGGGGAAACACCATATATTTT. It codes for CASASPGGNTIYF.

The chain links TRBV19 to TRBJ1-5; D unclear. Trimming pared 7 bases from V and 1 base from J, leaving 17 bases between. Germline V gives CDR1 LNHDA, CDR2 SQIVND (reference sequence). This CDR3 region has 16 residues. The CDR3 region has the DNA TGTGCCAGTACCCCACTCCGAGACCGCAGCAATCAGCCCCAGCATTTT. As protein: CASTPLRDRSNQPQHF.

This clone was detected only a few times. The rearrangement joins TRBV29-1 to TRBJ1-5; D remains ambiguous. V shed 1 base and J shed 3 bases, with 7 bases lying between them. This CDR3 has 13 amino acids. Germline loops: CDR1 SQVTM, CDR2 ANQGSEA. CDR3 DNA: TGCAGCGTTGAAGCGGCTCACAATCAGCCCCAGCATTTT. It is translated as CSVEAAHNQPQHF.

V gene TRBV5-4 combines with J gene TRBJ2-7; 12 bases align to TRBD1. Germline V gene sequence: CDR1 SGHNT, CDR2 YYREEE (reference sequence). Trimming took 0 bases from V and 6 from J; bases not matched to a gene: 7. CDR3 size: 16 residues. In nucleotides, the CDR3 is TGTGCCAGCAGCTTGGCCCGGGACAGGGGGCCCGGCGAGCAGTACTTC. It is translated as CASSLARDRGPGEQYF. The full variable domain, completed using reference TRBV5-4 and TRBJ2-7, is ETGVTQSPTHLIKTRGQQVTLRCSSQSGHNTVSWYQQALGQGPQFIFQYYREEENGRGNFPPRFSGLQFPNYSSELNVNALELDDSALYLCASSLARDRGPGEQYFGPGTRLTVT.

The chain couples TRBV7-2 to TRBJ1-3; 7 bases are a match to TRBD1. The junction had 3 bases not matched to a gene; V was cut back by 3 bases and J by 4 bases. This CDR3 spans 14 amino acids. The germline gives CDR1 SGHTA, CDR2 FQGNSA. In DNA, the CDR3 is TGTGCCAGCAGCTTCCTGACAGGGGGAAACACCATATATTTT. Encoded protein: CASSFLTGGNTIYF.

The CDR3 here is CASSIGWSSGNTIYF. The CDR3 DNA reads TGTGCCAGTAGTATAGGATGGAGCTCTGGAAACACCATATATTTT. This chain uses TRBV19 with TRBJ1-3; no definite D call. Germline values: CDR1 LNHDA, CDR2 SQIVND (reference sequence). Trimming cost V 1 base and J 0 bases, with 7 bases left between them. The CDR3 spans 15 residues. The complete variable domain, with remaining parts taken from reference TRBV19 and TRBJ1-3, reads DGGITQSPKYLFRKEGQNVTLSCEQNLNHDAMYWYRQDPGQGLRLIYYSQIVNDFQKGDIAEGYSVSREKKESFPLTVTSAQKNPTAFYLCASSIGWSSGNTIYFGEGSWLTVV.

The rearrangement uses TRBV6-4 and TRBJ1-1; TRBD1 aligns across 8 bases. Germline V CDR1 and CDR2: MRHNA, SNTAGT. The CDR3 runs 14 residues. The V gene end was trimmed by 8 bases and the J gene end by 4 bases; junction bases not matched to a gene: 9. The CDR3 region is CASAQGAGGTEAFF. In nucleotides, the CDR3 is TGTGCCAGCGCCCAGGGGGCCGGGGGCACTGAAGCTTTCTTT.

This chain joins TRBV29-1 and TRBJ1-1, with TRBD1 identical over 10 bases. Trimming cost V 3 bases and J 1 base; bases outside gene matches: 8. This CDR3 spans 16 amino acids. In germline, CDR1 is SQVTM, CDR2 ANQGSEA. DNA for the CDR3: TGCAGCGTTGAGAGACAGGGGGCGAGCAAGAACACTGAAGCTTTCTTT. Translated: CSVERQGASKNTEAFF.

V is TRBV11-2 and J is TRBJ2-2; no clear D gene. V dropped 11 bases and J dropped 1 base, with 14 bases sitting between them. The CDR3 contains 14 residues. The V gene's germline CDR1 is SGHAT and CDR2 FQNNGV. The CDR3 sequence is CAGSEGRNTGELFF. Here the CDR3 DNA reads TGTGCCGGGTCCGAAGGGCGGAACACCGGGGAGCTGTTTTTT.

J is TRBJ1-1 and V is TRBV6-1; D unresolved. The germline V gene has CDR1 MNHNS and CDR2 SASEGT. The CDR3 covers 12 residues. With 6 bases removed from V and 1 base from J, the gap between germline ends came to 6 bases. The CDR3 protein is CASRRQNTEAFF. In DNA form, the CDR3 reads TGTGCCAGCAGGAGACAGAACACTGAAGCTTTCTTT.

The rearrangement uses TRBV9 and TRBJ2-1; no firm D call. V was pared by 9 bases and J by 7 bases, with 8 bases between. The CDR3 contains 10 residues. Germline lookup yields CDR1 SGDLS and CDR2 YYNGEE. CDR3 DNA: TGTGCCACGAGTCTTAATGAGCAGTTCTTC. Its protein is CATSLNEQFF.

The gene calls are TRBV30 and TRBJ1-2; 8 bases are a match to TRBD1. There are 12 residues in the CDR3. Germline lookup yields CDR1 GTSNPN and CDR2 SVGIG (reference sequence). J gave up 8 bases and V 3 bases, and 5 bases lay outside the gene matches. In DNA form, the CDR3 reads TGTGCCTGGAGCGCGACAGGGGAAGGCTACACCTTC. Protein sequence: CAWSATGEGYTF.

The rearrangement uses TRBV6-5 and TRBJ2-7, with D possibly being TRBD2 (5 bases). Deletions cut 7 bases from V and 3 bases from J, with 19 bases between. Germline V lookup: CDR1 MNHEY, CDR2 SVGAGI. This CDR3 has 15 residues. DNA of the CDR3: TGTGCCAGCATGAGAGGCGGGTCGGGGTTCTACGAGCAGTACTTC. Residues: CASMRGGSGFYEQYF.

With regard to this clone: One junction end does not reproduce the germline sequence, and a read error may be involved. This chain links TRBV2 with TRBJ2-3; possible D gene TRBD2, 6 bases. This CDR3 region has 11 residues. Germline V gene data show CDR1 as SNHLY and CDR2 as FYNNEI. CDR3 in amino acids: CASVAGYIVWF. In DNA, the CDR3 is TGTGCCAGCGTGGCGGGATATATAGTTTGGTTT.

The chain couples TRBV6-5 to TRBJ1-2; 7 bases are a match to TRBD1. The CDR3 extends over 12 amino acids. Trimming at V came to 11 bases and at J to 4 bases, leaving 7 bases not matched to a gene. Germline V CDR1 and CDR2: MNHEY, SVGAGI. The CDR3 protein is CACKTGSYGYTF. CDR3 sequence (DNA): TGTGCCTGCAAGACAGGGTCCTATGGCTACACCTTC.

The rearrangement joins TRBV30 to TRBJ2-2, with TRBD2 matching over 13 bases. Germline CDR1 is GTSNPN and CDR2 is SVGIG (reference sequence). V was pared by 3 bases and J by 6 bases, with 13 bases of the junction left unmatched. CDR3 length equals 18 residues. CDR3 DNA sequence: TGTGCCTGGAGCCTGACTAGCGGGGGGCGTTTGGCGGCCGGGGAGCTGTTTTTT. The encoded protein is CAWSLTSGGRLAAGELFF.

The sample holds a few counts of this clone. This rearrangement joins TRBV29-1 to TRBJ1-1, with D perhaps TRBD1 (5 bases). V shed 7 bases and J shed 9 bases, with 15 bases lying between them. Germline V lookup: CDR1 SQVTM, CDR2 ANQGSEA. CDR3 length equals 11 residues. The CDR3 sequence: CSATHQGQAFF. CDR3 nucleotide sequence: TGCAGCGCAACCCACCAGGGTCAAGCTTTCTTT.

This clone was seen only once. The chain employs TRBV6-1 and TRBJ2-7; D is tentatively TRBD1 or TRBD2 (6 bases each). The CDR3 runs 15 residues. The germline CDR1 and CDR2 sequences are MNHNS and SASEGT. V shed 3 bases and J shed 0 bases, with 12 bases lying between them. The CDR3 nucleotides are TGTGCCAGCAGTGATAGGGGGGCTGGCTCCTACGAGCAGTACTTC. Its translation is CASSDRGAGSYEQYF.

The gene calls are TRBV10-1 and TRBJ2-2; 10 bases map to TRBD1. This CDR3 spans 18 amino acids. Per the germline V gene, CDR1 is WNHNN and CDR2 is SYGVQD (reference sequence). J gave up 4 bases and V 5 bases, and 13 bases lay outside the gene matches. The CDR3 DNA sequence: TGCGCCAGCAGTTACCACGCACCCGGGACAGGGGCCACCGGGGAGCTGTTTTTT. Protein: CASSYHAPGTGATGELFF.

The gene calls are TRBV28 and TRBJ2-1; the match to TRBD2 covers 9 bases. With V trimmed by 2 bases and J by 2 bases, 7 bases remained unmatched. The CDR3 sequence is 17 residues long. Looked up from germline, CDR1 is MDHEN and CDR2 is SYDVKM. The CDR3 sequence is CASSLNSPSGAYNEQFF. In nucleotides, the CDR3 is TGTGCCAGCAGTTTAAACAGCCCTAGCGGGGCCTACAATGAGCAGTTCTTC.

The CDR3 sequence: CASSIDVGSEAFF. The CDR3 nucleotides read TGTGCCAGTAGTATAGATGTGGGGTCTGAAGCTTTCTTT. The V call is TRBV19, the J call TRBJ1-1, with D uncertain. V was clipped by 0 bases and J by 6 bases, with 8 bases between them. CDR1 and CDR2 from the germline V gene are LNHDA and SQIVND (reference sequence). This CDR3 comprises 13 residues.

This clone has just a few counts. V usage is TRBV7-9 and J usage is TRBJ2-3; TRBD2 aligns across 12 bases. The CDR3 contains 19 residues. V trimming: 5 bases; J trimming: 2 bases; junction bases outside the gene matches: 14. CDR1 and CDR2 (germline): SEHNR, FQNEAQ (reference sequence). CDR3 sequence: CASSPRPQTSGGLTDTQYF. In nucleotides, the CDR3 is TGTGCCAGCAGCCCTCGCCCTCAGACTAGCGGGGGACTCACAGATACGCAGTATTTT.

This clone was observed once. The chain recombines TRBV15 with TRBJ1-5; D gene uncertain. The CDR3 runs to 14 residues. The ends were cut back, 3 bases at V and 0 bases at J, with 6 bases in the middle. Germline V gene lookup returns CDR1 LNHNV and CDR2 YYDKDF (reference sequence). The CDR3 nucleotides read TGTGCCACCAGCAGGGGCGCTAGCAATCAGCCCCAGCATTTT. Amino acids: CATSRGASNQPQHF.

The chain uses TRBV9 and TRBJ2-3; 7 nucleotides agree with TRBD2. The CDR3 consists of 14 residues. V trimming: 0 bases; J trimming: 5 bases; junction bases outside the gene matches: 3. Germline loops: CDR1 SGDLS, CDR2 YYNGEE. CDR3 in DNA: TGTGCCAGCAGCGTAGGCGGGGGTCTAGATACGCAGTATTTT. Translating gives CASSVGGGLDTQYF. Based on the CDR3 plus reference TRBV9 and TRBJ2-3, the full variable domain is DSGVTQTPKHLITATGQRVTLRCSPRSGDLSVYWYQQSLDQGLQFLIQYYNGEERAKGNILERFSAQQFPDLHSELNLSSLELGDSALYFCASSVGGGLDTQYFGPGTRLTVL.